This TCR beta chain was captured in a study of shared clonotypes between healthy human individuals. Here immunoSEQ multiplex PCR was the method, and the copy in TCRdb shows in-frame clones only, minus some. The table records approximately 1,000,000 clones, 70% to 80% of them present only once. Study-level findings and limits: When compared with the clonotypes that were shared by all four sorted-subset donors, the non-shared clonotypes turned out to have lower generation probabilities.

This CDR3 is built from 12 residues. Germline V lookup: CDR1 SNHLY, CDR2 FYNNEI. J lost 4 bases, V lost 11 bases, and 6 bases had no gene match. CD4+ cells yielded CD45RA+ naive and CD45RA-negative memory subsets. At least ten counts were recorded for this clone. The antigen is not known. V and J are TRBV2 and TRBJ1-2, with 8 nucleotides matching TRBD1. The source of this sequence is a young man in good health. Some clones in this sample may be carry-over from other donors' samples. Specimen: memory CD4+ T cells from PBMCs. The subset here: CD45RA-negative fraction. Written as DNA, the CDR3 is TGTGCCGGACTTGGACAGGGCTATGGCTACACCTTC. This translates into CAGLGQGYGYTF.